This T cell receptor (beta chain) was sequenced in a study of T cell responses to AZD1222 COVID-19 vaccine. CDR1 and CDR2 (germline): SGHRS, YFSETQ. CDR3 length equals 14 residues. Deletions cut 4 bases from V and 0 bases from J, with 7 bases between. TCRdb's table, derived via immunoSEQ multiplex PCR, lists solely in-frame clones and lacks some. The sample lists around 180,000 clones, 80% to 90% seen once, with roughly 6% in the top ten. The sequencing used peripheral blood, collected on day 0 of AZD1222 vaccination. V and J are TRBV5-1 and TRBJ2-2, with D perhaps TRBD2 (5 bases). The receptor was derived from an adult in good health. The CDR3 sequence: CASSVGTNTGELFF. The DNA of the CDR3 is TGCGCCAGCAGCGTCGGGACGAACACCGGGGAGCTGTTTTTT. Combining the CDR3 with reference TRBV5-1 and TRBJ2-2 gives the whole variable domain KAGVTQTPRYLIKTRGQQVTLSCSPISGHRSVSWYQQTPGQGLQFLFEYFSETQRNKGNFPGRFSGRQFSNSRSEMNVSTLELGDSALYLCASSVGTNTGELFFGEGSRLTVL.